What follows describes a single T cell receptor (beta chain). Its antigen is unidentified. The data derive from a study of persistence of HIV-infected CD4 T cells. The immunoSEQ assay was version 4, run in survey mode. Repertoires were generated with immunoSEQ multiplex PCR, while TCRdb's copy carries only in-frame clones and drops some. The table has more than 35,000 clones, approximately 84% seen once. Lysates of CMV-infected fibroblasts at 8 to 10 ug/mL stimulated these cells. CD40L-negative CD69-negative CD45RO-high memory CD4+ T cells were sorted as populations depleted of antigen-responding cells. With 7 bases removed from V and 9 bases from J, the gap between germline ends came to 16 bases. The germline V gene has CDR1 KGHSH and CDR2 LQKENI. This CDR3 is 13 amino acids long.

The TCR sequence derives from an adult man with HIV who was CMV-seropositive. The rearrangement uses TRBV18 and TRBJ2-1, with TRBD2 as a possible D gene (5 bases). The sample here was CD4+ T cells sorted from PBMCs after roughly 17-hour stimulation, taken from a patient who received antiretroviral therapy. In nucleotides, the CDR3 is TGTGCCAGCTTTACCCGGGGAACCCCTGAGCAGTTCTTC. As protein: CASFTRGTPEQFF. Variable domain in full (rest from reference TRBV18 and TRBJ2-1): NAGVMQNPRHLVRRRGQEARLRCSPMKGHSHVYWYRQLPEEGLKFMVYLQKENIIDESGMPKERFSAEFPKEGPSILRIQQVVRGDSAAYFCASFTRGTPEQFFGPGTRLTVL.